The clone carrying this TCR beta chain was seen once. Its target is unknown. Sequencing was performed with immunoSEQ multiplex PCR; in TCRdb, only in-frame clones are kept and a portion is missing. The profile shows 70,000 or so clones, more than 90% of them singletons. The sample originates from a study of T cell clones after liver transplantation. Study overall: Standard immunosuppression, with no induction, continued until 12-24 months after transplant.

Losses at the gene ends were 7 bases for V and 8 bases for J; bases not matched to a gene: 6. The germline V gene has CDR1 MDHEN and CDR2 SYDVKM. This CDR3 has 13 amino acids. Study-wide points: A significant post-transplant drop in circulating graft-donor-reactive CD4 TCRbeta sequences occurred in most of the 8 subjects. In a couple of subjects, few donor cells limited the measurable donor-reactive repertoire.

This receptor was taken from a human donor who received a liver transplant. The material sequenced was CD4+ T cells from blood, taken before liver transplant. The chain employs TRBV28 and TRBJ1-4, with 8 bases identical to TRBD1. Here the CDR3 reads CASMDRAGEKLFF. DNA of the CDR3: TGTGCCAGCATGGACAGGGCAGGGGAAAAACTGTTTTTT. The full variable domain, in which reference TRBV28 and TRBJ1-4 provide the parts outside the CDR3, is DVKVTQSSRYLVKRTGEKVFLECVQDMDHENMFWYRQDPGLGLRLIYFSYDVKMKEKGDIPEGYSVSREKKERFSLILESASTNQTSMYLCASMDRAGEKLFFGSGTQLSVL.